Listed below are T cell receptor beta chains from one sample, sequenced in a study of OX40 agonist ivuxolimab in advanced cancers. Clones were read by immunoSEQ multiplex PCR, and TCRdb kept only the in-frame ones, dropping some. The data show about 58,000 clones, roughly 87% seen once. Material: CD4+ or CD8+ T cells sorted from blood, obtained in a trial of the OX40 agonist ivuxolimab. These receptors came from an adult with an advanced solid tumor such as melanoma, head and neck, liver or kidney cancer. The CDR3 runs from the conserved cysteine through the conserved F or W. The D gene is left open where the match is weak. Clone size is stated in some rows and not others, as once, few, many or a class when expanded.

j_gene: TRBJ2-2; v_gene: TRBV5-1; abundance: once; d_gene: TRBD2; CDR3nt: TGCGCCAGCAGCTTGGGACTAGCGGGAGTCGGGGAGCTGTTTTTT; CDR3aa: CASSLGLAGVGELFF
j_gene: TRBJ2-3; v_gene: TRBV5-1; abundance: -; d_gene: -; CDR3nt: TGCGCCAGCAGCTTGGGAGGAAGGAGGGACACGCAGTATTTT; CDR3aa: CASSLGGRRDTQYF
j_gene: TRBJ2-4; v_gene: TRBV19; abundance: -; d_gene: TRBD2; CDR3nt: TGTGCCAGTAGACCGGGACTAGCGGGAGGGCCGGGCATTCAGTACTTC; CDR3aa: CASRPGLAGGPGIQYF
j_gene: TRBJ1-1; v_gene: TRBV19; abundance: -; d_gene: -; CDR3nt: TGTGCCAGTAGGGTGGGTGGGATGAACACTGAAGCTTTCTTT; CDR3aa: CASRVGGMNTEAFF
j_gene: TRBJ2-5; v_gene: TRBV18; abundance: -; d_gene: -; CDR3nt: TGTGCCAGCTCACCCGGGGTTCGGGAGACCCAGTACTTC; CDR3aa: CASSPGVRETQYF
j_gene: TRBJ1-1; v_gene: TRBV18; abundance: -; d_gene: -; CDR3nt: TGTGCCAGCTCACCCGCTCTATCCGAAGCTTTCTTT; CDR3aa: CASSPALSEAFF
j_gene: TRBJ2-5; v_gene: TRBV7-6; abundance: -; d_gene: TRBD1; CDR3nt: TGTGCCAGCAGCCAGACAGGGATCGAGACCCAGTACTTC; CDR3aa: CASSQTGIETQYF
j_gene: TRBJ1-5; v_gene: TRBV28; abundance: -; d_gene: -; CDR3nt: TGTGCGAGTCGTGGGTTTGGCAATCAGCCCCAGCATTTT; CDR3aa: CASRGFGNQPQHF
j_gene: TRBJ1-1; v_gene: TRBV5-1; abundance: -; d_gene: -; CDR3nt: TGCGCCAGCAGCTTGGGTGGGGGAGCTGAAGCTTTCTTT; CDR3aa: CASSLGGGAEAFF
j_gene: TRBJ2-2; v_gene: TRBV2; abundance: -; d_gene: -; CDR3nt: TGTGCCAGCAGCTTGGGACTCCACACCGGGGAGCTGTTTTTT; CDR3aa: CASSLGLHTGELFF
j_gene: TRBJ2-5; v_gene: TRBV11-2; abundance: -; d_gene: -; CDR3nt: TGTGCCAGCAGCTTTCGCGAGACCCAGTACTTC; CDR3aa: CASSFRETQYF
j_gene: TRBJ2-1; v_gene: TRBV30; abundance: -; d_gene: TRBD1; CDR3nt: TGTGCCTGGGGGACAGGGGGCAAACGCTACAATGAGCAGTTCTTC; CDR3aa: CAWGTGGKRYNEQFF
j_gene: TRBJ2-2; v_gene: TRBV11-1; abundance: -; d_gene: TRBD2; CDR3nt: TGTGCCAGCAGCCGCGGGGGTCGGACCGGGGAGCTGTTTTTT; CDR3aa: CASSRGGRTGELFF
j_gene: TRBJ1-1; v_gene: TRBV28; abundance: -; d_gene: -; CDR3nt: TGTGCCAGCAGTTTAGGCACTTCGGGGACTGAAGCTTTCTTT; CDR3aa: CASSLGTSGTEAFF
j_gene: TRBJ2-5; v_gene: TRBV4-1; abundance: -; d_gene: TRBD2; CDR3nt: TGCGCCAGCAGCCAAGAGGGGAGGACTAGCGGTTCTGGGGAGACCCAGTACTTC; CDR3aa: CASSQEGRTSGSGETQYF
j_gene: TRBJ2-2; v_gene: TRBV11-2; abundance: -; d_gene: -; CDR3nt: TGTGCCAGCAGCCCAAACGGACTCGGAACTAGCGGGGAGCTGTTTTTT; CDR3aa: CASSPNGLGTSGELFF
j_gene: TRBJ2-3; v_gene: TRBV18; abundance: -; d_gene: -; CDR3nt: TGTGCCAGCTCACCACCGGGAGTGAAAGATACGCAGTATTTT; CDR3aa: CASSPPGVKDTQYF
j_gene: TRBJ2-1; v_gene: TRBV6-6; abundance: -; d_gene: -; CDR3nt: TGTGCCAGCATCTCCCACAGTGAGCAGTTCTTC; CDR3aa: CASISHSEQFF
j_gene: TRBJ2-7; v_gene: TRBV7-6; abundance: -; d_gene: -; CDR3nt: TGTGCCAGCAGCTTAGGGGTGGGGGCTGAGCAGTACTTC; CDR3aa: CASSLGVGAEQYF
j_gene: TRBJ2-5; v_gene: TRBV7-8; abundance: -; d_gene: TRBD2; CDR3nt: TGTGCCAGCAGCTTGCCCGGGGGGAAGACCCAGTACTTC; CDR3aa: CASSLPGGKTQYF
j_gene: TRBJ2-3; v_gene: TRBV11-3; abundance: -; d_gene: TRBD2; CDR3nt: TGTGCCAGCAGCTTAGCGGGAGGGATAGATACGCAGTATTTT; CDR3aa: CASSLAGGIDTQYF
j_gene: TRBJ2-7; v_gene: TRBV27; abundance: -; d_gene: TRBD1; CDR3nt: TGTGCCAGCAGAACAGGGGGCACCTACGAGCAGTACTTC; CDR3aa: CASRTGGTYEQYF
j_gene: TRBJ2-7; v_gene: TRBV18; abundance: -; d_gene: TRBD2; CDR3nt: TGTGCCAGCTCACCTCTAGCGGGAACTGAGCAGTACTTC; CDR3aa: CASSPLAGTEQYF
j_gene: TRBJ1-4; v_gene: TRBV15; abundance: -; d_gene: -; CDR3nt: TGTGCCACCAGCAGAGATCTAGGGGGGGCGGGCGAAAAACTGTTTTTT; CDR3aa: CATSRDLGGAGEKLFF
j_gene: TRBJ1-2; v_gene: TRBV7-2; abundance: -; d_gene: TRBD1; CDR3nt: TGTGCCAGCAGCCTCGACAGGGTCGGCTACACCTTC; CDR3aa: CASSLDRVGYTF
j_gene: TRBJ1-5; v_gene: TRBV4-1; abundance: -; d_gene: TRBD1; CDR3nt: TGCGCCAGCAGCCCCACAGGGGGCGGACAGCCCCAGCATTTT; CDR3aa: CASSPTGGGQPQHF
j_gene: TRBJ1-5; v_gene: TRBV9; abundance: few; d_gene: -; CDR3nt: TGTGCCAGCAGCGTAGACGGTTATAGCAATCAGCCCCAGCATTTT; CDR3aa: CASSVDGYSNQPQHF
j_gene: TRBJ1-2; v_gene: TRBV18; abundance: -; d_gene: -; CDR3nt: TGTGCCAGCTCACCCGAACCCCGGTTATGGTATGGCTACACCTTC; CDR3aa: CASSPEPRLWYGYTF
j_gene: TRBJ1-2; v_gene: TRBV6-5; abundance: -; d_gene: -; CDR3nt: TGTGCCAGCATGGCAGGGGCGCAGGACTATGGCTACACCTTC; CDR3aa: CASMAGAQDYGYTF
j_gene: TRBJ2-2; v_gene: TRBV7-2; abundance: -; d_gene: -; CDR3nt: TGTGCCAGCAAGGGGGAGTTGAACACCGGGGAGCTGTTTTTT; CDR3aa: CASKGELNTGELFF
j_gene: TRBJ2-7; v_gene: TRBV10-1; abundance: -; d_gene: -; CDR3nt: TGCGCCAGCAGTCAGGGCTACGAGCAGTACTTC; CDR3aa: CASSQGYEQYF
j_gene: TRBJ2-7; v_gene: TRBV5-8; abundance: -; d_gene: -; CDR3nt: TGTGCCAGCAGCAGGCCAGGGAGAGACGAGCAGTACTTC; CDR3aa: CASSRPGRDEQYF
j_gene: TRBJ1-6; v_gene: TRBV13; abundance: -; d_gene: TRBD1; CDR3nt: TGTGCCAGCAGCCATGGACAGGGGCGCTCCTATTCACCCCTCCACTTT; CDR3aa: CASSHGQGRSYSPLHF
j_gene: TRBJ1-4; v_gene: TRBV18; abundance: -; d_gene: -; CDR3nt: TGTGCCAGCTCACCAAGGAAATCCGTGAGTGAAAAACTGTTTTTT; CDR3aa: CASSPRKSVSEKLFF
j_gene: TRBJ1-3; v_gene: TRBV4-1; abundance: -; d_gene: TRBD1; CDR3nt: TGCGCCAGCAGCCAACCGACAGGGGGACGTAGAAACACCATATATTTT; CDR3aa: CASSQPTGGRRNTIYF
j_gene: TRBJ2-2; v_gene: TRBV7-8; abundance: once; d_gene: -; CDR3nt: TGTGCCAGCAGCTCAAGGGTCGGGGAGCTGTTTTTT; CDR3aa: CASSSRVGELFF
j_gene: TRBJ2-7; v_gene: TRBV14; abundance: few; d_gene: -; CDR3nt: TGTGCCAGCAGCCAAGTCCGAGGCCCCTACGAGCAGTACTTC; CDR3aa: CASSQVRGPYEQYF
j_gene: TRBJ1-4; v_gene: TRBV15; abundance: -; d_gene: -; CDR3nt: TGTGCCACCAGCAGAGGTCCAGGGGAAAAACTGTTTTTT; CDR3aa: CATSRGPGEKLFF
j_gene: TRBJ2-7; v_gene: TRBV27; abundance: -; d_gene: -; CDR3nt: TGTGCCAGCGGTCGGGGCGAGCAGTACTTC; CDR3aa: CASGRGEQYF
j_gene: TRBJ2-7; v_gene: TRBV6-6; abundance: -; d_gene: TRBD2; CDR3nt: TGTGCCAGCAGTAACGGGAGGGCCGAAACCTACGAGCAGTACTTC; CDR3aa: CASSNGRAETYEQYF
j_gene: TRBJ2-3; v_gene: TRBV5-1; abundance: -; d_gene: TRBD2; CDR3nt: TGCGCCAGCAGCACGCCGGGACTACAAGATACGCAGTATTTT; CDR3aa: CASSTPGLQDTQYF
j_gene: TRBJ2-1; v_gene: TRBV6-4; abundance: few; d_gene: -; CDR3nt: TGTGCCAGGACCCCACAGCCTCTCACATACAATGAGCAGTTCTTC; CDR3aa: CARTPQPLTYNEQFF
j_gene: TRBJ2-3; v_gene: TRBV5-6; abundance: -; d_gene: -; CDR3nt: TGTGCCAGCAGCGACTCATACACAGATACGCAGTATTTT; CDR3aa: CASSDSYTDTQYF
j_gene: TRBJ1-4; v_gene: TRBV7-9; abundance: -; d_gene: TRBD1; CDR3nt: TGTGCCAGCAGGGCCCCCGGGACAGGGTCCTACACTAATGAAAAACTGTTTTTT; CDR3aa: CASRAPGTGSYTNEKLFF
j_gene: TRBJ2-1; v_gene: TRBV18; abundance: once; d_gene: -; CDR3nt: TGTGCCAGCTCACCAGGGACTGTATACAATGAGCAGTTCTTC; CDR3aa: CASSPGTVYNEQFF
j_gene: TRBJ2-2; v_gene: TRBV6-5; abundance: -; d_gene: -; CDR3nt: TGTGCCAGCAGTCCTACCGGGGAGCTGTTTTTT; CDR3aa: CASSPTGELFF
j_gene: TRBJ1-6; v_gene: TRBV11-3; abundance: once; d_gene: TRBD1; CDR3nt: TGTGCCAGCAGCTCGGACAGGGGGCGAAGTTCACCCCTCCACTTT; CDR3aa: CASSSDRGRSSPLHF
j_gene: TRBJ2-3; v_gene: TRBV6-4; abundance: -; d_gene: TRBD1; CDR3nt: TGTGCCAGCAGTGACAAGGGGGCGGTCACAGATACGCAGTATTTT; CDR3aa: CASSDKGAVTDTQYF
j_gene: TRBJ2-7; v_gene: TRBV30; abundance: once; d_gene: TRBD1; CDR3nt: TGTGCCTGGAGTAAAGGGACAGGGGTCGAGCAGTACTTC; CDR3aa: CAWSKGTGVEQYF
j_gene: TRBJ2-5; v_gene: TRBV7-9; abundance: -; d_gene: -; CDR3nt: TGTGCCAGCAGCGCACTTACAGGGAAACACGAGACCCAGTACTTC; CDR3aa: CASSALTGKHETQYF
j_gene: TRBJ2-3; v_gene: TRBV19; abundance: -; d_gene: TRBD2; CDR3nt: TGTGCCAGTAGTACCTGGACTAGCGGTATCGCAGATACGCAGTATTTT; CDR3aa: CASSTWTSGIADTQYF
j_gene: TRBJ2-5; v_gene: TRBV6-1; abundance: -; d_gene: TRBD1; CDR3nt: TGTGCCAGCAGATCGGGACAGGGGGGAGAGACCCAGTACTTC; CDR3aa: CASRSGQGGETQYF
j_gene: TRBJ2-2; v_gene: TRBV4-2; abundance: -; d_gene: -; CDR3nt: TGTGCCAGCAGCCAAAGGGGGTTATCGCGGGAAGGCGGGGAGCTGTTTTTT; CDR3aa: CASSQRGLSREGGELFF